A selection of T cell receptor beta chains follows, all from one sample in a study of T cell changes during pregnancy in multiple sclerosis. The table came from immunoSEQ multiplex PCR; TCRdb's copy has only in-frame clones and leaves some out. The sample lists roughly 40,000 clones, less than 95% occurring once. The sample was peripheral blood, taken in the third trimester of pregnancy. These receptors came from a female donor with multiple sclerosis, enrolled in a pregnancy study. CDR3s include the opening cysteine and the closing phenylalanine or tryptophan. The D gene is left open where the match is weak. The size of a clone is reported for some rows only, either as once, few or many, or as a class for expanded clones.

>.|once|TRBV9|TRBJ1-2
TGTGCCAGCGGGCCTCCAGGGTATGGCTACACCTTC
CASGPPGYGYTF
>TRBD1|few|TRBV6-1|TRBJ1-5
TGTGCCAGCAGTTGGACAGGGGGCGATCAGCCCCAGCATTTT
CASSWTGGDQPQHF
>.|.|TRBV5-5|TRBJ1-1
TGTGCCAGCAGCTTGGTACCGGGACAGAACACTGAAGCTTTCTTT
CASSLVPGQNTEAFF
>TRBD1|.|TRBV4-1|TRBJ1-4
TGCGCCAGCAGTCAGACAGGGATTAATGAAAAACTGTTTTTT
CASSQTGINEKLFF
>TRBD1|.|TRBV28|TRBJ1-2
TGTGCCAGCAGTTTAACGACAGGGGTCGGCGGTGGCTACACCTTC
CASSLTTGVGGGYTF
>.|.|TRBV5-3|TRBJ1-1
TGTGCCAGAAGCCCGACGGGTGGAGGCACTGAAGCTTTCTTT
CARSPTGGGTEAFF
>.|.|TRBV7-3|TRBJ1-6
TGTGCCAGCAGAAACAGGGTCGATTACTCCTATAATTCACCCCTCCACTTT
CASRNRVDYSYNSPLHF
>.|.|TRBV6-5|TRBJ1-1
TGTGCCAGCAGGAGGAACACTGAAGCTTTCTTT
CASRRNTEAFF
>.|.|TRBV4-3|TRBJ1-2
TGCGCCAGCAGCCAAGAGAGGTGGAACTATGGCTACACCTTC
CASSQERWNYGYTF
>TRBD2|.|TRBV7-8|TRBJ2-1
TGTGCCAGCAGCAGACCGGGACTAGCAAATGAGCAGTTCTTC
CASSRPGLANEQFF
>.|.|TRBV21-1|TRBJ2-1
TGTGCCAGCAGCAAAGCCGGCTCTAGCGGGAGGCGTGGGGAGCAGTTCTTC
CASSKAGSSGRRGEQFF
>TRBD2|.|TRBV7-3|TRBJ2-3
TGTGCCAGCAGCTCGGGACTAGGGGCAGATACGCAGTATTTT
CASSSGLGADTQYF